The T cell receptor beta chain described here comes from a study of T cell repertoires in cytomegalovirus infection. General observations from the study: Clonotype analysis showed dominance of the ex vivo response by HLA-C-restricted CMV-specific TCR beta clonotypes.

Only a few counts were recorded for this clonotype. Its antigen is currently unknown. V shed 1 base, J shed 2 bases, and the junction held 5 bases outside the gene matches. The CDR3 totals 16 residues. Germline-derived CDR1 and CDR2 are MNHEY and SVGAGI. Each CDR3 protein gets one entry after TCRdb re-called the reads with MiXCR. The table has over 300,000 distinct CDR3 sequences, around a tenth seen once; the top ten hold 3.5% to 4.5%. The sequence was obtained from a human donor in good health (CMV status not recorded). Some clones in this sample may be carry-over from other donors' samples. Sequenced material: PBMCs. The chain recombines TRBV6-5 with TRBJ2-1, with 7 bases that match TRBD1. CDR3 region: CASSYYAGTAYNEQFF. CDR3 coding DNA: TGTGCCAGCAGTTACTACGCAGGGACAGCCTACAATGAGCAGTTCTTC.